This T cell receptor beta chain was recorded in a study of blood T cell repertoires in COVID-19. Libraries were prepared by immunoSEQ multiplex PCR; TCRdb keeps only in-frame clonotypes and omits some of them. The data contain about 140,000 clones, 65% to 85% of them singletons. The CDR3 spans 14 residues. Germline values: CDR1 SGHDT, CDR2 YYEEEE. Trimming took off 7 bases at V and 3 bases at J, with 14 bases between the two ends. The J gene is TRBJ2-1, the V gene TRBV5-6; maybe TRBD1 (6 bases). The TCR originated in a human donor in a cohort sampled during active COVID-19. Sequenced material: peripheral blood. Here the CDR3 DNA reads TGTGCCAGCGGTAGGGCAGGGGTCTACAATGAGCAGTTCTTC. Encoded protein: CASGRAGVYNEQFF.